These T cell receptor beta chains were read from a single sample in a study of cytomegalovirus exposure and HLA in healthy donors. Some clones are missing from TCRdb's copy, which holds only in-frame ones; the method was immunoSEQ multiplex PCR. The table has more than 200,000 clones, less than 85% seen once; the top ten hold 0.2% to 0.25%. Sample: PBMCs. These receptors all come from a girl aged 2 to 9 in good health and CMV-seronegative. The CDR3 runs from the conserved cysteine through the conserved F or W. Fields, in order: D gene, J gene, V gene, clone size, CDR3 DNA, CDR3 protein. D genes are given only for firm matches. Expanded clones get a size class; other rows say once, few or many, or leave the size out.

TRBD2 TRBJ2-5 TRBV30 . TGTGCCTGGACCACCGGGGGGGCCATCAGCTGGGGGACCCAGTACTTC CAWTTGGAISWGTQYF
TRBD2 TRBJ2-5 TRBV30 . TGTGCCTGGGGGACTAGCTGGCAGCAGTACTTC CAWGTSWQQYF
TRBD1 TRBJ2-2 TRBV4-1 once TGCGCCAGCAGCGTAAGGGGACAGGGAAACACCGGGGAGCTGTTTTTT CASSVRGQGNTGELFF
. TRBJ2-5 TRBV4-1 few TGCGCCAGCAGCCAACCTCAAGAGACCCAGTACTTC CASSQPQETQYF
. TRBJ2-7 TRBV19 . TGTGCCAGTTCCGCGGCTCACTTTCGCTACGAGCAGTACTTC CASSAAHFRYEQYF
. TRBJ1-1 TRBV4-2 . TGTGCCAGCAGCCGACAGGAGAACACTGAAGCTTTCTTT CASSRQENTEAFF
TRBD1 TRBJ1-2 TRBV7-9 . TGTGCCAGCAGCTTAGCCAGGGGGCCCAACTATGGCTACACCTTC CASSLARGPNYGYTF
TRBD1 TRBJ1-6 TRBV19 . TGTGCCAGTAGTATTGGGACAGGGACTCTCAATTCACCCCTCCACTTT CASSIGTGTLNSPLHF
TRBD2 TRBJ2-7 TRBV6-5 . TGTGCCAGCAGTTACGCCTTTCGACTAGCGGTCCACGAGCAGTACTTC CASSYAFRLAVHEQYF
TRBD2 TRBJ2-3 TRBV4-2 . TGTGCCAGCAGCCAAGATGGACTAGCGGAATACACAGATACGCAGTATTTT CASSQDGLAEYTDTQYF
TRBD2 TRBJ2-7 TRBV14 once TGTGCCAGCAGCCGACTAGCGGCCTCCTACGAGCAGTACTTC CASSRLAASYEQYF
TRBD2 TRBJ2-1 TRBV25-1 . TGTGCCAGCAGTGCGCTAGCGGATGCCTACAATGAGCAGTTCTTC CASSALADAYNEQFF
. TRBJ2-7 TRBV7-9 . TGTGCCAGCAGCTCTAGGGCAGGGGCGGCCTACGAGCAGTACTTC CASSSRAGAAYEQYF
TRBD2 TRBJ2-7 TRBV27 . TGTGCCAGCAGCAGCGGGAGGGCCGCGCAGTACTTC CASSSGRAAQYF
. TRBJ2-1 TRBV7-2 . TGTGCCAGCAGCTTATCTCAGGGAATGCACAATGAGCAGTTCTTC CASSLSQGMHNEQFF
. TRBJ1-2 TRBV5-1 . TGCGCCAGCAGCTTCGTGGGAACAGGGAACTATGGCTACACCTTC CASSFVGTGNYGYTF
. TRBJ2-3 TRBV10-3 . TGTGCCATCAGTGGGCCGACTAGCACAGATACGCAGTATTTT CAISGPTSTDTQYF
TRBD1 TRBJ2-1 TRBV5-1 . TGCGCCAGCAAGCTGTCTGGGGGACAGACAAACTACAATGAGCAGTTCTTC CASKLSGGQTNYNEQFF
TRBD1 TRBJ1-2 TRBV2 . TGTGCCAGCACTCTTGACAGGGCGGGCTATGGCTACACCTTC CASTLDRAGYGYTF
. TRBJ1-2 TRBV5-4 . TGTGCCAGCAGCTTGTCATGGGTGGAGGGCTACACCTTC CASSLSWVEGYTF
TRBD2 TRBJ2-7 TRBV6-5 . TGTGCCAGCAGTTACTCGGTACTAGCGGGAGGTTACGAGCAGTACTTC CASSYSVLAGGYEQYF
TRBD2 TRBJ2-1 TRBV5-4 few TGTGCCAGCAGCTTGCGGGAGGGCCGACCGAATGAGCAGTTCTTC CASSLREGRPNEQFF
TRBD1 TRBJ1-2 TRBV5-1 once TGCGCCAGCAGCTTGCCCGGGACAGGGGATGGCTACACCTTC CASSLPGTGDGYTF
. TRBJ1-5 TRBV7-9 . TGTGCCAGCAGCTTAAACGGGGATAGCAATCAGCCCCAGCATTTT CASSLNGDSNQPQHF
. TRBJ2-7 TRBV15 . TGTGCCACCAGCAGGGACGGGAGCTGGAACGAGCAGTACTTC CATSRDGSWNEQYF
. TRBJ2-5 TRBV5-6 . TGTGCCAGCAGCTTATTGAGTTCAGAGACCCAGTACTTC CASSLLSSETQYF
. TRBJ1-2 TRBV5-4 . TGTGCCAGCAGCTCACCTGTAAACGGTGGCTACACCTTC CASSSPVNGGYTF
TRBD1 TRBJ1-2 TRBV15 . TGTGCCACCAGCATACTTCCGGGACAGGGACTAATTAACTATGGCTACACCTTC CATSILPGQGLINYGYTF
. TRBJ2-7 TRBV30 . TGTGCCTGGAGTGTCGGTCAGGGGTTCAACGAGCAGTACTTC CAWSVGQGFNEQYF
. TRBJ2-3 TRBV5-1 . TGCGCCAGCAGACCAAATAGCGGCACAGATACGCAGTATTTT CASRPNSGTDTQYF
. TRBJ2-5 TRBV10-1 . TGCGCCAGCAGTGAGCATGGGCAGCACCGGGGGACCCAGTACTTC CASSEHGQHRGTQYF
. TRBJ1-2 TRBV5-6 . TGTGCCAGCAGCTTGACATCCTATGGCTACACCTTC CASSLTSYGYTF
. TRBJ1-1 TRBV6-5 few TGTGCCAGCAGTCAGAGGGATTCCACTGAAGCTTTCTTT CASSQRDSTEAFF
TRBD1 TRBJ2-7 TRBV10-2 . TGCGCCAGCAGTAGGCAGGGGGCCACCTACGAGCAGTACTTC CASSRQGATYEQYF
TRBD2 TRBJ2-1 TRBV5-4 . TGTGCCAGCAGCTTGGGGGCGGGGGGCTACAATGAGCAGTTCTTC CASSLGAGGYNEQFF
. TRBJ2-5 TRBV10-3 . TGTGCCAACGGGGTAGCTCCCCAAGAGACCCAGTACTTC CANGVAPQETQYF
. TRBJ2-7 TRBV27 . TGTGCCATTGGGCCGGGGTCCTACGAGCAGTACTTC CAIGPGSYEQYF
. TRBJ1-2 TRBV6-1 . TGTGCCAGCAGTGAGTGGGCAGGGGAGTATGGCTACACCTTC CASSEWAGEYGYTF
. TRBJ1-3 TRBV5-1 once TGCGCCAGCAGCTTGATACCAGGGACTGGAAACACCATATATTTT CASSLIPGTGNTIYF
. TRBJ2-1 TRBV7-3 . TGTGCCAGCAGCTTCAGGGCGGGGACGTACAATGAGCAGTTCTTC CASSFRAGTYNEQFF
. TRBJ1-2 TRBV18 . TGTGCCAGCTCACCGGAGGGGCGGCATGGCTACACCTTC CASSPEGRHGYTF
. TRBJ2-7 TRBV27 few TGTGCCAGCAGTTTAACCCAGGGTGTGCAGTACTTC CASSLTQGVQYF
. TRBJ1-1 TRBV7-2 . TGTGCCAGCACTCTAGCACGGGTGAACACTGAAGCTTTCTTT CASTLARVNTEAFF
. TRBJ2-7 TRBV7-2 . TGTGCCAGCGGAGGAGGGATCCGACCCTACGAGCAGTACTTC CASGGGIRPYEQYF
TRBD1 TRBJ1-2 TRBV5-4 once TGTGCCAGCAGCGCACCCAGGGGGGTTTACGGCTATGGCTACACCTTC CASSAPRGVYGYGYTF
. TRBJ2-1 TRBV15 . TGTGCCACCAGCAGAGATCTCTCCAATGAGCAGTTCTTC CATSRDLSNEQFF
. TRBJ1-2 TRBV7-8 . TGTGCCAGCAGCTCTGGACAGTATGGCTACACCTTC CASSSGQYGYTF
. TRBJ1-4 TRBV7-9 few TGTGCCAGCAGCTTCCCGGCGGGGACTAATGAAAAACTGTTTTTT CASSFPAGTNEKLFF
. TRBJ1-4 TRBV4-1 few TGCGCCAGCAGCCAGGGGCGACAGGAAAAACTGTTTTTT CASSQGRQEKLFF
. TRBJ1-2 TRBV19 . TGTGCCAGTAGTATAGCCCAGGGGCAGGGCTATGGCTACACCTTC CASSIAQGQGYGYTF
. TRBJ2-7 TRBV5-6 . TGTGCCAGCAGCTTGGTCTCCAGCTCCTACGAGCAGTACTTC CASSLVSSSYEQYF
. TRBJ2-7 TRBV5-1 . TGCGCCAGCAGCCGGACGGACAAGAAGTACGAGCAGTACTTC CASSRTDKKYEQYF